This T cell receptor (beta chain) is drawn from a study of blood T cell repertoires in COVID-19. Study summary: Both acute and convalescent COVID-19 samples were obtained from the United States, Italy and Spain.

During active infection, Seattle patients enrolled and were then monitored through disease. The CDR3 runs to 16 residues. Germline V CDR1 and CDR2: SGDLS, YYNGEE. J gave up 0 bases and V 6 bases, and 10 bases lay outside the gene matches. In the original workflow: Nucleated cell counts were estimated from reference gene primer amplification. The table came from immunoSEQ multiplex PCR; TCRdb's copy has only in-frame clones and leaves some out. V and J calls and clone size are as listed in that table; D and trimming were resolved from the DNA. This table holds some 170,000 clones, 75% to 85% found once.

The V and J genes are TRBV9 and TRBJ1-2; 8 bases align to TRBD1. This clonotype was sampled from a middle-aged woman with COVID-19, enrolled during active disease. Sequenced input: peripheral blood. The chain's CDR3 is CASNGGQGTTNYGYTF. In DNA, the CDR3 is TGTGCCAGCAACGGCGGACAGGGCACAACTAACTATGGCTACACCTTC.